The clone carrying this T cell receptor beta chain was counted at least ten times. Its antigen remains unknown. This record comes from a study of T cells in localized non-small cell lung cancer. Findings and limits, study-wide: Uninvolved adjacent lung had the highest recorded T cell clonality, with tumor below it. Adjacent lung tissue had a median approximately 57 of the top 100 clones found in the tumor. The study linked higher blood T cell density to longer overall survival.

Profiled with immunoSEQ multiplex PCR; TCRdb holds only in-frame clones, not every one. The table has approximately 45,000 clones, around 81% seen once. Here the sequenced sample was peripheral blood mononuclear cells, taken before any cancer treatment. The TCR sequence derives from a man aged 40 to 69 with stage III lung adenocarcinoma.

CDR3 sequence reads: CATSRGGGGQSEQYF. CDR3 nucleotide sequence: TGTGCCACCAGCAGAGGCGGGGGGGGACAGTCCGAGCAGTACTTC. The chain recombines TRBV15 with TRBJ2-7; 9 bases match TRBD2. Germline trimming cut 1 base from V and 6 bases from J; bases unmatched to any gene: 7. This CDR3 contains 15 residues. Per germline, CDR1 LNHNV and CDR2 YYDKDF (reference sequence).